These T cell receptor beta chains were read from a single sample in a study of OX40 agonist ivuxolimab in advanced cancers. The repertoire was sequenced with immunoSEQ multiplex PCR; TCRdb's copy has only in-frame clones and lacks some. The sample consists of tens of thousands of clones, more than 75% of them appearing once. The source material was CD4+ or CD8+ T cells sorted from blood, sampled in a trial of the OX40 agonist ivuxolimab. The receptor source for this set is an adult with an advanced solid tumor such as melanoma, head and neck, liver or kidney cancer. CDR3s include the opening cysteine and the closing phenylalanine or tryptophan. A D gene is named only where the DNA matches it firmly. Some rows have no size entry. The others give once, few or many, or a class for an expanded clone.

clone size: once; D gene: -; J gene: TRBJ2-3; V gene: TRBV5-1; CDR3 protein: CASSLEGSDTQYF; CDR3 DNA: TGCGCCAGCAGCTTGGAGGGATCAGATACGCAGTATTTT
clone size: -; D gene: -; J gene: TRBJ2-7; V gene: TRBV9; CDR3 protein: CASSSLGVDEQYF; CDR3 DNA: TGTGCCAGCAGCTCCCTGGGGGTCGACGAGCAGTACTTC
clone size: -; D gene: -; J gene: TRBJ1-4; V gene: TRBV7-9; CDR3 protein: CASSLVGSNEKLFF; CDR3 DNA: TGTGCCAGCAGCTTAGTTGGAAGTAATGAAAAACTGTTTTTT
clone size: -; D gene: TRBD1; J gene: TRBJ1-2; V gene: TRBV27; CDR3 protein: CASGPPDRGNYGYTF; CDR3 DNA: TGTGCCAGCGGGCCCCCGGACAGGGGAAACTATGGCTACACCTTC
clone size: -; D gene: -; J gene: TRBJ1-2; V gene: TRBV6-5; CDR3 protein: CASSYGAGGPYGYTF; CDR3 DNA: TGTGCCAGCAGTTACGGGGCGGGCGGACCCTATGGCTACACCTTC
clone size: -; D gene: -; J gene: TRBJ2-5; V gene: TRBV7-6; CDR3 protein: CASSLSGGYQETQYF; CDR3 DNA: TGTGCCAGCAGCTTATCAGGGGGGTACCAAGAGACCCAGTACTTC
clone size: -; D gene: TRBD1; J gene: TRBJ2-7; V gene: TRBV27; CDR3 protein: CATRTDRAATYEQYF; CDR3 DNA: TGTGCCACCAGAACAGACAGGGCAGCAACCTACGAGCAGTACTTC
clone size: -; D gene: TRBD2; J gene: TRBJ2-3; V gene: TRBV15; CDR3 protein: CATWAGARTDTQYF; CDR3 DNA: TGTGCCACCTGGGCGGGAGCTAGGACAGATACGCAGTATTTT
clone size: few; D gene: -; J gene: TRBJ2-1; V gene: TRBV6-4; CDR3 protein: CASSDDVNNEQFF; CDR3 DNA: TGTGCCAGCAGTGACGACGTCAACAATGAGCAGTTCTTC
clone size: -; D gene: TRBD2; J gene: TRBJ2-3; V gene: TRBV27; CDR3 protein: CASNTGTRPGDTQYF; CDR3 DNA: TGTGCCAGCAATACTGGGACTAGGCCCGGGGATACGCAGTATTTT
clone size: once; D gene: -; J gene: TRBJ2-7; V gene: TRBV11-3; CDR3 protein: CASRTSSYEQYF; CDR3 DNA: TGTGCCAGCAGGACTAGCTCCTACGAGCAGTACTTC
clone size: -; D gene: -; J gene: TRBJ2-5; V gene: TRBV6-5; CDR3 protein: CASSYSVGETQYF; CDR3 DNA: TGTGCCAGCAGTTATTCGGTGGGAGAGACCCAGTACTTC
clone size: -; D gene: -; J gene: TRBJ1-1; V gene: TRBV7-3; CDR3 protein: CASSLNWGSEAFF; CDR3 DNA: TGTGCCAGCAGCTTAAATTGGGGTTCAGAAGCTTTCTTT
clone size: -; D gene: -; J gene: TRBJ2-1; V gene: TRBV6-4; CDR3 protein: CASSEHRRGGSYNEQFF; CDR3 DNA: TGTGCCAGCAGTGAACACAGAAGAGGGGGCTCCTACAATGAGCAGTTCTTC
clone size: once; D gene: -; J gene: TRBJ2-1; V gene: TRBV6-5; CDR3 protein: CASSYSVPNEQFF; CDR3 DNA: TGTGCCAGCAGTTACTCTGTCCCGAATGAGCAGTTCTTC
clone size: -; D gene: TRBD1; J gene: TRBJ2-3; V gene: TRBV30; CDR3 protein: CAWSWTGLRDTQYF; CDR3 DNA: TGTGCCTGGAGTTGGACAGGGTTGAGAGATACGCAGTATTTT
clone size: -; D gene: -; J gene: TRBJ2-5; V gene: TRBV4-3; CDR3 protein: CASSQAVLGETQYF; CDR3 DNA: TGCGCCAGCAGCCAAGCTGTACTGGGAGAGACCCAGTACTTC
clone size: few; D gene: TRBD2; J gene: TRBJ2-7; V gene: TRBV14; CDR3 protein: CASSQRRGLAGESLYEQYF; CDR3 DNA: TGTGCCAGCAGCCAACGAAGGGGACTAGCGGGAGAGAGCCTCTACGAGCAGTACTTC
clone size: -; D gene: -; J gene: TRBJ1-1; V gene: TRBV12-5; CDR3 protein: CASGLGAVGRSEAFF; CDR3 DNA: TGTGCTAGTGGTTTGGGGGCGGTGGGCCGTTCTGAAGCTTTCTTT
clone size: -; D gene: -; J gene: TRBJ2-3; V gene: TRBV7-2; CDR3 protein: CASSLIISNTQYF; CDR3 DNA: TGTGCCAGCAGCTTAATTATCTCAAATACGCAGTATTTT
clone size: few; D gene: TRBD2; J gene: TRBJ2-5; V gene: TRBV9; CDR3 protein: CASSVSGRARETQYF; CDR3 DNA: TGTGCCAGCAGCGTCAGCGGGAGGGCCCGAGAGACCCAGTACTTC
clone size: -; D gene: -; J gene: TRBJ2-5; V gene: TRBV4-1; CDR3 protein: CASSQSGKGETQYF; CDR3 DNA: TGCGCCAGCAGCCAGTCAGGTAAGGGGGAGACCCAGTACTTC
clone size: few; D gene: -; J gene: TRBJ1-1; V gene: TRBV27; CDR3 protein: CASSPRPGAPEAFF; CDR3 DNA: TGTGCCAGCAGTCCGCGGCCGGGGGCCCCTGAAGCTTTCTTT
clone size: -; D gene: -; J gene: TRBJ1-6; V gene: TRBV21-1; CDR3 protein: CASSKGRRASSYNSPLHF; CDR3 DNA: TGTGCCAGCAGCAAGGGACGGCGTGCGAGCTCCTATAATTCACCCCTCCACTTT
clone size: -; D gene: -; J gene: TRBJ1-1; V gene: TRBV25-1; CDR3 protein: CASGGAKAFF; CDR3 DNA: TGTGCCAGCGGGGGGGCGAAAGCTTTCTTT
clone size: once; D gene: -; J gene: TRBJ1-1; V gene: TRBV4-1; CDR3 protein: CASSQGVNTEAFF; CDR3 DNA: TGCGCCAGCAGCCAAGGCGTGAACACTGAAGCTTTCTTT
clone size: -; D gene: -; J gene: TRBJ2-1; V gene: TRBV7-2; CDR3 protein: CASSSWGATMSEQFF; CDR3 DNA: TGTGCCAGCAGCTCATGGGGGGCCACAATGAGTGAGCAGTTCTTC
clone size: -; D gene: -; J gene: TRBJ1-5; V gene: TRBV6-1; CDR3 protein: CASFISYYSNQPQHF; CDR3 DNA: TGTGCCAGCTTTATCAGCTATTATAGCAATCAGCCCCAGCATTTT
clone size: -; D gene: -; J gene: TRBJ1-2; V gene: TRBV7-6; CDR3 protein: CASSLGGAYGYTF; CDR3 DNA: TGTGCCAGCAGCTTAGGTGGAGCCTATGGCTACACCTTC
clone size: -; D gene: -; J gene: TRBJ1-1; V gene: TRBV2; CDR3 protein: CASSVPGENTEAFF; CDR3 DNA: TGTGCCAGCAGTGTACCGGGTGAGAACACTGAAGCTTTCTTT
clone size: -; D gene: -; J gene: TRBJ2-7; V gene: TRBV11-3; CDR3 protein: CASSSRDNYEQYF; CDR3 DNA: TGTGCCAGCAGTTCCCGGGACAACTACGAGCAGTACTTC
clone size: few; D gene: TRBD1; J gene: TRBJ1-5; V gene: TRBV5-8; CDR3 protein: CASSSEKDRRPQHF; CDR3 DNA: TGTGCCAGCAGCTCGGAGAAGGACAGGCGGCCCCAGCATTTT
clone size: once; D gene: -; J gene: TRBJ1-1; V gene: TRBV5-6; CDR3 protein: CASSLAGRTQGNTEAFF; CDR3 DNA: TGTGCCAGCAGCTTGGCCGGGAGGACCCAGGGGAACACTGAAGCTTTCTTT
clone size: few; D gene: TRBD1; J gene: TRBJ1-6; V gene: TRBV25-1; CDR3 protein: CASSEYPPTGGSSPLHF; CDR3 DNA: TGTGCCAGCAGTGAATATCCGCCAACAGGGGGCAGTTCACCCCTCCACTTT
clone size: -; D gene: -; J gene: TRBJ1-2; V gene: TRBV6-4; CDR3 protein: CASSDLFGGGYTF; CDR3 DNA: TGTGCCAGCAGTGACTTGTTCGGGGGCGGCTACACCTTC
clone size: -; D gene: TRBD2; J gene: TRBJ2-1; V gene: TRBV4-3; CDR3 protein: CASSQDPAGAYNEQFF; CDR3 DNA: TGCGCCAGCAGCCAAGATCCAGCGGGAGCCTACAATGAGCAGTTCTTC
clone size: -; D gene: -; J gene: TRBJ2-5; V gene: TRBV5-6; CDR3 protein: CASSLQGSEETQYF; CDR3 DNA: TGTGCCAGCAGCTTACAAGGGAGTGAGGAGACCCAGTACTTC
clone size: -; D gene: -; J gene: TRBJ1-2; V gene: TRBV7-2; CDR3 protein: CASSFPGEGTYGYTF; CDR3 DNA: TGTGCCAGCAGCTTCCCGGGCGAGGGGACCTATGGCTACACCTTC
clone size: -; D gene: -; J gene: TRBJ2-7; V gene: TRBV5-6; CDR3 protein: CASSLPGSVYEQYF; CDR3 DNA: TGTGCCAGCAGCTTGCCAGGGTCAGTTTACGAGCAGTACTTC
clone size: -; D gene: -; J gene: TRBJ2-5; V gene: TRBV11-2; CDR3 protein: CASSSPKTVQETQYF; CDR3 DNA: TGTGCCAGCAGCTCTCCCAAGACAGTCCAAGAGACCCAGTACTTC
clone size: -; D gene: -; J gene: TRBJ1-1; V gene: TRBV4-1; CDR3 protein: CASSQAASYTEAFF; CDR3 DNA: TGCGCCAGCAGCCAAGCGGCCAGCTACACTGAAGCTTTCTTT
clone size: -; D gene: -; J gene: TRBJ1-2; V gene: TRBV7-6; CDR3 protein: CASSLDSRGGGGYTF; CDR3 DNA: TGTGCCAGCAGCTTAGATTCGCGGGGTGGAGGTGGCTACACCTTC
clone size: -; D gene: TRBD1; J gene: TRBJ2-7; V gene: TRBV19; CDR3 protein: CASRDLPGQGYEQYF; CDR3 DNA: TGTGCCAGTAGGGACCTACCGGGACAGGGCTACGAGCAGTACTTC
clone size: -; D gene: TRBD2; J gene: TRBJ2-1; V gene: TRBV4-3; CDR3 protein: CASSDYSGGYNEQFF; CDR3 DNA: TGCGCCAGCAGCGACTATAGCGGGGGGTACAATGAGCAGTTCTTC
clone size: -; D gene: TRBD1; J gene: TRBJ1-5; V gene: TRBV19; CDR3 protein: CASSMDRGRSNQPQHF; CDR3 DNA: TGTGCCAGTAGTATGGACAGGGGCAGGAGCAATCAGCCCCAGCATTTT
clone size: -; D gene: TRBD1; J gene: TRBJ2-5; V gene: TRBV7-8; CDR3 protein: CASSSRGQGGETQYF; CDR3 DNA: TGTGCCAGCAGCTCTAGGGGACAGGGCGGGGAGACCCAGTACTTC
clone size: -; D gene: -; J gene: TRBJ2-1; V gene: TRBV30; CDR3 protein: CAWRGGEQFF; CDR3 DNA: TGTGCCTGGAGAGGCGGCGAGCAGTTCTTC
clone size: -; D gene: -; J gene: TRBJ2-7; V gene: TRBV11-2; CDR3 protein: CASSVAVPYEQYF; CDR3 DNA: TGTGCCAGCAGCGTAGCGGTTCCCTACGAGCAGTACTTC
clone size: -; D gene: TRBD2; J gene: TRBJ2-7; V gene: TRBV18; CDR3 protein: CASSPERGGHYEQYF; CDR3 DNA: TGTGCCAGCTCACCGGAGCGGGGGGGACACTACGAGCAGTACTTC